The clone carrying this TCR beta chain was seen only a few times. The antigen is undetermined. The PCR ran on 60 Vbeta and 13 Jbeta primers. The method was immunoSEQ multiplex PCR; TCRdb's version includes in-frame clones alone and lacks a portion of them. Among tens of thousands of clones, approximately 7.1% were seen once, and the ten largest hold under 3%. These data come from a study of cytomegalovirus exposure and HLA in healthy donors. Study outcomes and limitations: In a later analysis, a genetic analysis reported fewer productive-TCR N-insertions in an Asian-associated ancestry cluster than the cohort average. Among the sequence variants, a highly shared cluster was likely an artifact of sequencing. A link between a missense DCLRE1C variant and TCR beta V- and J-gene trimming emerged from a later analysis.

The CDR3 runs 13 residues. V lost 4 bases to trimming and J lost 6 bases, with 12 bases between them. From germline, CDR1 is SNHLY and CDR2 FYNNEI. Sequenced input: PBMCs. The chain has TRBV2 and TRBJ1-1, with D possibly matching TRBD1 (6 bases). The clonotype comes from a man aged 50 to 59 in good health and CMV-seronegative. The CDR3 loop reads CASSAAGEPEAFF. DNA for the CDR3: TGTGCCAGCAGTGCCGCAGGGGAACCTGAAGCTTTCTTT.